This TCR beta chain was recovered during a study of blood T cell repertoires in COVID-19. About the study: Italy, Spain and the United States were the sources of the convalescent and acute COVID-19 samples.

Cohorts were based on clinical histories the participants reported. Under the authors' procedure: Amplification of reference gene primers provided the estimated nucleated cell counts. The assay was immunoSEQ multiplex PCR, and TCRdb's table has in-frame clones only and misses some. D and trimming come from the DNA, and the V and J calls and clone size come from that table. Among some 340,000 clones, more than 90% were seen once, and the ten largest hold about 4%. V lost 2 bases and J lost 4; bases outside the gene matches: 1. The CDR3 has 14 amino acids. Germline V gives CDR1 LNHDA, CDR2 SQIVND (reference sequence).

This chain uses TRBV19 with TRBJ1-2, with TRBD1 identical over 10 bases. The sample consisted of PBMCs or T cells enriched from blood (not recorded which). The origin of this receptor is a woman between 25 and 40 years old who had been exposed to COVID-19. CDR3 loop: CASSIRDRGYGYTF. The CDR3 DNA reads TGTGCCAGTAGTATAAGGGACAGGGGCTATGGCTACACCTTC.